A selection of T cell receptor beta chains follows, all from one sample in a study of blood T cell repertoires in COVID-19. Repertoires were generated with immunoSEQ multiplex PCR, while TCRdb's copy carries only in-frame clones and drops some. In the table there are roughly 410,000 clones, more than 70% of which are singletons. The material sequenced was peripheral blood. The receptors originated from an older woman with COVID-19, enrolled during active disease. CDR3s include the opening cysteine and the closing phenylalanine or tryptophan. D genes are given only for firm matches. Expanded clones get a size class; other rows say once, few or many, or leave the size out.

CDR3: CASGPRVPTYEQYF
DNA: TGTGCTAGTGGTCCCCGGGTCCCTACCTACGAGCAGTACTTC
V: TRBV12-5
D: -
size: -
J: TRBJ2-7

CDR3: CASSLGQGFRAFF
DNA: TGTGCCAGCAGTTTGGGGCAGGGCTTTAGGGCTTTCTTT
V: TRBV27
D: -
size: once
J: TRBJ1-1

CDR3: CASSAEHTLSGNTIYF
DNA: TGTGCCAGCAGTGCGGAGCATACCCTCTCTGGAAACACCATATATTTT
V: TRBV25-1
D: -
size: -
J: TRBJ1-3

CDR3: CASSRGGPYEQYF
DNA: TGTGCCAGCTCCCGGGGGGGCCCCTACGAGCAGTACTTC
V: TRBV6-5
D: TRBD2
size: once
J: TRBJ2-7

CDR3: CASSNTGGAEGYTF
DNA: TGCGCCAGCAGCAATACAGGGGGGGCTGAAGGCTACACCTTC
V: TRBV5-1
D: TRBD1
size: -
J: TRBJ1-2

CDR3: CASSWRGGANEKLFF
DNA: TGTGCCAGCAGCTGGAGGGGGGGGGCTAATGAAAAACTGTTTTTT
V: TRBV27
D: -
size: once
J: TRBJ1-4

CDR3: CASSLTGSRGYTF
DNA: TGTGCCAGCAGTTTGACAGGGAGTAGAGGCTACACCTTC
V: TRBV28
D: TRBD1
size: -
J: TRBJ1-2

CDR3: CSVELAGGPADTQYF
DNA: TGCAGCGTTGAGTTGGCGGGGGGGCCTGCAGATACGCAGTATTTT
V: TRBV29-1
D: TRBD2
size: -
J: TRBJ2-3

CDR3: CASKGAGINTGELFF
DNA: TGTGCCAGTAAGGGAGCGGGGATTAACACCGGGGAGCTGTTTTTT
V: TRBV19
D: TRBD2
size: -
J: TRBJ2-2

CDR3: CASSQGQGPPRETQYF
DNA: TGTGCCAGCAGTCAGGGACAGGGCCCTCCAAGAGAGACCCAGTACTTC
V: TRBV3-1/TRBV3-2
D: TRBD1
size: -
J: TRBJ2-5

CDR3: CASSVQGRRYNEQFF
DNA: TGTGCCAGCAGCGTACAGGGGAGGAGGTACAATGAGCAGTTCTTC
V: TRBV7-3
D: -
size: -
J: TRBJ2-1

CDR3: CASSPDAGQRVPKLFF
DNA: TGTGCCAGCAGCCCCGACGCGGGACAGAGGGTTCCAAAACTGTTTTTT
V: TRBV9
D: TRBD1
size: -
J: TRBJ1-4

CDR3: CATSLGQGGRQPQHF
DNA: TGTGCCACCAGCTTGGGACAGGGCGGCCGACAGCCCCAGCATTTT
V: TRBV15
D: TRBD1
size: -
J: TRBJ1-5

CDR3: CATSREGNRIQPQHF
DNA: TGTGCCACCAGCAGAGAAGGGAACAGGATCCAGCCCCAGCATTTT
V: TRBV15
D: -
size: once
J: TRBJ1-5

CDR3: CASSAAWAANTGELFF
DNA: TGTGCCAGCAGCGCCGCATGGGCCGCGAACACCGGGGAGCTGTTTTTT
V: TRBV9
D: -
size: -
J: TRBJ2-2

CDR3: CATRPGSQPQHF
DNA: TGTGCCACCCGCCCGGGGAGTCAGCCCCAGCATTTT
V: TRBV24-1
D: -
size: -
J: TRBJ1-5

CDR3: CASSTRAGFGNTIYF
DNA: TGTGCCAGCAGCACCCGTGCGGGCTTTGGAAACACCATATATTTT
V: TRBV7-2
D: -
size: -
J: TRBJ1-3

CDR3: CASSERPGQSYGYTF
DNA: TGTGCCAGCAGTGAACGTCCAGGACAGAGTTATGGCTACACCTTC
V: TRBV2
D: -
size: once
J: TRBJ1-2

CDR3: CASRAGNTIYF
DNA: TGTGCCAGCAGGGCCGGAAACACCATATATTTT
V: TRBV3-1/TRBV3-2
D: -
size: -
J: TRBJ1-3

CDR3: CASSLESTTVQETQYF
DNA: TGTGCCAGCAGCTTGGAGAGTACGACAGTTCAAGAGACCCAGTACTTC
V: TRBV5-5
D: -
size: -
J: TRBJ2-5

CDR3: CAWRPKTGRVEKLFF
DNA: TGTGCCTGGAGACCTAAAACAGGGCGGGTTGAAAAACTGTTTTTT
V: TRBV30
D: -
size: -
J: TRBJ1-4

CDR3: CASSRGAQGAGEQYF
DNA: TGTGCCAGCAGCCGGGGGGCACAGGGGGCGGGGGAGCAGTACTTC
V: TRBV5-4
D: TRBD1
size: -
J: TRBJ2-7

CDR3: CASSLGSDNEKLFF
DNA: TGTGCCAGCAGCTTAGGTTCAGATAATGAAAAACTGTTTTTT
V: TRBV7-2
D: -
size: -
J: TRBJ1-4

CDR3: CASSYGGPIYNSPLHF
DNA: TGTGCCAGCAGTTACGGGGGACCGATCTATAATTCACCCCTCCACTTT
V: TRBV27
D: -
size: -
J: TRBJ1-6

CDR3: CASSLARAQRTDTQYF
DNA: TGTGCCAGCAGCTTAGCGAGGGCGCAAAGGACAGATACGCAGTATTTT
V: TRBV11-2
D: -
size: -
J: TRBJ2-3

CDR3: CASSLRLAGPETQYF
DNA: TGCGCCAGCAGCTTAAGACTAGCGGGCCCCGAGACCCAGTACTTC
V: TRBV5-1
D: TRBD2
size: -
J: TRBJ2-5

CDR3: CASSPGGDTEAFF
DNA: TGCGCCAGCAGCCCCGGGGGGGACACTGAAGCTTTCTTT
V: TRBV5-1
D: -
size: once
J: TRBJ1-1

CDR3: CASSNRDTEAFF
DNA: TGTGCCAGCAGTAACAGGGACACTGAAGCTTTCTTT
V: TRBV12-3/TRBV12-4
D: -
size: -
J: TRBJ1-1

CDR3: CASSAWKEAEAFF
DNA: TGTGCCAGTAGTGCCTGGAAGGAGGCTGAAGCTTTCTTT
V: TRBV19
D: -
size: -
J: TRBJ1-1

CDR3: CASRRGGTTSTDTQYF
DNA: TGTGCCAGTCGGAGAGGGGGAACTACTAGCACAGATACGCAGTATTTT
V: TRBV19
D: -
size: -
J: TRBJ2-3

CDR3: CAISYDRDTEAFF
DNA: TGTGCCATCAGCTATGACAGGGACACTGAAGCTTTCTTT
V: TRBV10-3
D: TRBD1
size: -
J: TRBJ1-1

CDR3: CASSQWSSKETQYF
DNA: TGTGCCAGCAGCCAGTGGTCCAGTAAAGAGACCCAGTACTTC
V: TRBV14
D: -
size: -
J: TRBJ2-5

CDR3: CASSLRQGGPQHEQFF
DNA: TGTGCCAGCTCACTACGACAGGGGGGACCGCAGCATGAGCAGTTCTTC
V: TRBV18
D: TRBD1
size: once
J: TRBJ2-1

CDR3: CAWSVRGAYSRGYTF
DNA: TGTGCCTGGAGTGTACGGGGGGCGTACTCAAGGGGCTACACCTTC
V: TRBV30
D: -
size: -
J: TRBJ1-2

CDR3: CASSEPGLNTEAFF
DNA: TGCGCCAGCAGTGAGCCCGGGTTAAACACTGAAGCTTTCTTT
V: TRBV10-2
D: -
size: -
J: TRBJ1-1

CDR3: CASSQRQGRFSYNEQFF
DNA: TGTGCCAGCAGCCAGCGACAGGGGAGGTTCTCCTACAATGAGCAGTTCTTC
V: TRBV3-1/TRBV3-2
D: TRBD1
size: -
J: TRBJ2-1

CDR3: CASSLRGMSNYGYTF
DNA: TGTGCCAGCAGCTTACGAGGGATGAGTAACTATGGCTACACCTTC
V: TRBV13
D: -
size: once
J: TRBJ1-2

CDR3: CASNQPGTRSSGYTF
DNA: TGTGCCAGCAACCAACCCGGGACACGGAGTAGTGGCTACACCTTC
V: TRBV28
D: -
size: -
J: TRBJ1-2

CDR3: CASRKGQGTSYGYTF
DNA: TGTGCCAGCAGAAAGGGACAGGGAACCAGTTATGGCTACACCTTC
V: TRBV6-5
D: TRBD1
size: once
J: TRBJ1-2

CDR3: CASSSRANQPQHF
DNA: TGTGCCAGCAGCTCGCGGGCGAATCAGCCCCAGCATTTT
V: TRBV7-8
D: -
size: -
J: TRBJ1-5

CDR3: CASSRSTGGGHTQYF
DNA: TGTGCCAGCAGTCGGAGCACTGGGGGAGGGCATACGCAGTATTTT
V: TRBV7-3
D: TRBD2
size: -
J: TRBJ2-3

CDR3: CASSKEGGFAYNEQFF
DNA: TGCGCCAGCAGCAAAGAAGGGGGCTTTGCCTACAATGAGCAGTTCTTC
V: TRBV5-1
D: TRBD1
size: -
J: TRBJ2-1

CDR3: CASSQHTSSGELFF
DNA: TGTGCCAGCAGCCAACACACTAGCTCCGGGGAGCTGTTTTTT
V: TRBV3-1/TRBV3-2
D: -
size: -
J: TRBJ2-2

CDR3: CASSPGTGRYGYTF
DNA: TGTGCCAGTAGCCCGGGGACAGGGCGATATGGCTACACCTTC
V: TRBV19
D: TRBD1
size: few
J: TRBJ1-2

CDR3: CASSFVGTSDEQFF
DNA: TGTGCCAGCAGCTTCGTAGGGACTAGCGACGAGCAGTTCTTC
V: TRBV7-2
D: TRBD2
size: -
J: TRBJ2-1

CDR3: CASSLGQQNGNTIYF
DNA: TGTGCCAGTAGTCTTGGACAGCAGAATGGAAACACCATATATTTT
V: TRBV19
D: -
size: -
J: TRBJ1-3

CDR3: CASLRRGGTDTQYF
DNA: TGTGCCAGTCTCCGGCGGGGGGGCACAGATACGCAGTATTTT
V: TRBV5-4
D: TRBD2
size: once
J: TRBJ2-3

CDR3: CASSYSEKGLSYEQFF
DNA: TGTGCCAGCAGTTACTCGGAAAAGGGGTTAAGTTATGAGCAGTTCTTC
V: TRBV6-6
D: -
size: -
J: TRBJ2-1

CDR3: CASSAGDGHSYEQYF
DNA: TGTGCCAGCAGCGCGGGGGACGGACACTCCTACGAGCAGTACTTC
V: TRBV9
D: -
size: few
J: TRBJ2-7

CDR3: CATSARQKPYEQYF
DNA: TGTGCCACCAGCGCGCGACAGAAGCCATACGAGCAGTACTTC
V: TRBV15
D: -
size: -
J: TRBJ2-7

CDR3: CASSQVSGSDRADTQYF
DNA: TGTGCCAGCAGCCAAGTTTCAGGGTCGGATCGTGCAGATACGCAGTATTTT
V: TRBV3-1/TRBV3-2
D: -
size: -
J: TRBJ2-3

CDR3: CASTEQVNYGYTF
DNA: TGTGCCAGTACGGAACAGGTTAACTATGGCTACACCTTC
V: TRBV19
D: -
size: -
J: TRBJ1-2

CDR3: CASSLGQAPGELFF
DNA: TGCGCCAGCAGCTTAGGCCAGGCCCCCGGGGAGCTGTTTTTT
V: TRBV5-1
D: -
size: -
J: TRBJ2-2

CDR3: CATSRVGTGNEKLFF
DNA: TGTGCCACCAGCAGAGTAGGGACAGGGAATGAAAAACTGTTTTTT
V: TRBV15
D: TRBD1
size: -
J: TRBJ1-4

CDR3: CASSLRGHKNTEAFF
DNA: TGTGCCAGCAGCTTACGGGGACATAAGAACACTGAAGCTTTCTTT
V: TRBV7-9
D: -
size: few
J: TRBJ1-1

CDR3: CASSVGVQESHGYTF
DNA: TGTGCCAGCAGCGTAGGGGTACAGGAAAGCCATGGCTACACCTTC
V: TRBV9
D: -
size: -
J: TRBJ1-2

CDR3: CASSRLLEVETQYF
DNA: TGCGCCAGCAGCCGGTTACTAGAGGTGGAGACCCAGTACTTC
V: TRBV4-1
D: -
size: -
J: TRBJ2-5

CDR3: CASSQGRDNSYNEQFF
DNA: TGCGCCAGCAGCCAAGGCCGGGACAACTCCTACAATGAGCAGTTCTTC
V: TRBV4-1
D: -
size: -
J: TRBJ2-1

CDR3: CASSERNTIYF
DNA: TGTGCCAGCAGCGAGAGAAACACCATATATTTT
V: TRBV3-1/TRBV3-2
D: -
size: -
J: TRBJ1-3